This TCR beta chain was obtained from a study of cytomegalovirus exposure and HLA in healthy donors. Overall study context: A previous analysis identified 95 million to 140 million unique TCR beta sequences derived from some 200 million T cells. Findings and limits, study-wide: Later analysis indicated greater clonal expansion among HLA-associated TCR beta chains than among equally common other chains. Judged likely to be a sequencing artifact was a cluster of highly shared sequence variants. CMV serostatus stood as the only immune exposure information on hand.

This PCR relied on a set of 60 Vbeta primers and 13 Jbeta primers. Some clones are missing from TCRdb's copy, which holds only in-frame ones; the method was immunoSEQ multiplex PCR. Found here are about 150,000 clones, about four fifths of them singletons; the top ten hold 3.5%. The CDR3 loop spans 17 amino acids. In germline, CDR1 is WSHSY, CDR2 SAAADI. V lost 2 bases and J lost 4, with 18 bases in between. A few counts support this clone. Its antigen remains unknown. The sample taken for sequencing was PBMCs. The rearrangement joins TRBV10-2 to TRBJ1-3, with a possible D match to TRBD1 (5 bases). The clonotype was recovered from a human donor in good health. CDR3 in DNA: TGCGCCAGCAGTGAGCGGGCTGGATCTCGGGGGGGAAACACCATATATTTT. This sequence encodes CASSERAGSRGGNTIYF.